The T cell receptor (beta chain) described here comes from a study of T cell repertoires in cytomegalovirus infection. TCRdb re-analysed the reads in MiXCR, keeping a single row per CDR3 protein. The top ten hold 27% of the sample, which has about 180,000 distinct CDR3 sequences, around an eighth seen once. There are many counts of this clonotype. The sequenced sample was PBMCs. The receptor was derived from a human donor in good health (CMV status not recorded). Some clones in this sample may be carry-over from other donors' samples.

CDR3 amino acids: CSAPVPGQGEVTDTQYF. The CDR3 DNA reads TGCAGTGCCCCTGTCCCGGGACAGGGAGAGGTCACAGATACGCAGTATTTT. This rearrangement joins TRBV20-1 to TRBJ2-3; 9 bases align to TRBD1. Per germline, CDR1 DFQATT and CDR2 SNEGSKA (reference sequence). After removal of 6 bases from V and 2 bases from J, the junction contained 15 bases not matched to a gene. The CDR3 extends over 17 amino acids.